The present T cell receptor beta chain was sequenced within a study of radiotherapy plus CTLA-4 blockade in lung cancer. Study in general: An objective response was seen in about a sixth of patients, and disease control in less than 40%.

Regarding the study as a whole: Response, reportedly, was best predicted by interferon-beta along with early blood T cell clone dynamics. TCR clones of tumor origin grew in blood after radiotherapy plus ipilimumab.

In chemo-refractory metastatic non-small-cell lung cancer, patients got ipilimumab CTLA-4 blockade together with focal radiation. This clone was detected once. Its antigen is undetermined. This CDR3 is 12 amino acids long. Germline V lookup: CDR1 SNHLY, CDR2 FYNNEI. V lost 6 bases, J lost 7 bases, and 3 bases stayed unmatched. TCRdb's table, derived via immunoSEQ multiplex PCR, lists solely in-frame clones and lacks some. This table has 30,000 to 40,000 clones, 70% to 80% appearing once. The receptor was isolated from a human donor with non-small cell lung cancer that progressed on radiotherapy plus ipilimumab. The sequenced sample was peripheral blood, obtained from a patient treated with radiotherapy plus ipilimumab. The V and J genes are TRBV2 and TRBJ2-1; 7 bases are a match to TRBD1. CDR3 loop: CASRKQGNEQFF. Here the CDR3 DNA reads TGTGCCAGCAGGAAACAGGGGAATGAGCAGTTCTTC.